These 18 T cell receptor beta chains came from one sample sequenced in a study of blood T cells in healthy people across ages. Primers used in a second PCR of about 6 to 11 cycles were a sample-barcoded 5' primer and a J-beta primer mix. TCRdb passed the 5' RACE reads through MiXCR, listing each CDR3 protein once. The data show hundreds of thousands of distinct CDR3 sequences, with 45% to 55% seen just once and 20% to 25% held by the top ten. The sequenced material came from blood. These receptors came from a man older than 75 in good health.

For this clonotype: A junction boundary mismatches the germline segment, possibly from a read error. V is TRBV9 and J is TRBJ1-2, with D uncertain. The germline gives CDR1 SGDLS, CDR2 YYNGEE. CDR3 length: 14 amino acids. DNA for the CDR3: TGTGCCAGCAGCGTAGGGCAAGCTAACAATGGCTACACCTTC. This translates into CASSVGQANNGYTF.

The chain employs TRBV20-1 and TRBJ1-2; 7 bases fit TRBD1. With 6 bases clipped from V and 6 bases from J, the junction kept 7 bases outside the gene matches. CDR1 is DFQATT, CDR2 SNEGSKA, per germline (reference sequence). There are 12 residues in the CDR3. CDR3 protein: CSARGQLHGYTF. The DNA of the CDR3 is TGCAGTGCCCGGGGACAGCTTCATGGCTACACCTTC.

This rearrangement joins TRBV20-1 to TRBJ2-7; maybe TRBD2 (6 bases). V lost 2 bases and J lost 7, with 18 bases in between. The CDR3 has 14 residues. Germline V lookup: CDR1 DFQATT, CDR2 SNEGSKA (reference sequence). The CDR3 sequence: CSARLPGTYNEQYF. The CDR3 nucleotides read TGCAGTGCTAGACTCCCAGGGACTTACAATGAGCAGTACTTC.

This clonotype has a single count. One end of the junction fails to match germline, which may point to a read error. Here the CDR3 reads CASSFAGTASYGQYF. DNA for the CDR3: TGTGCCAGCAGTTTCGCCGGGACAGCCTCCTACGGGCAGTACTTC. The rearrangement uses TRBV12-3 or TRBV12-4 and TRBJ2-7; TRBD1 agrees at 7 bases. The CDR3 loop spans 15 amino acids.

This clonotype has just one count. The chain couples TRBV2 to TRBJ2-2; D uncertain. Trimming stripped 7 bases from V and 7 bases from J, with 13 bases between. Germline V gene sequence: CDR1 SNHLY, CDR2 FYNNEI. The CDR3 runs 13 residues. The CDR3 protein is CASTRSEVGELFF. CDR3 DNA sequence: TGTGCCAGCACCAGGTCGGAAGTCGGGGAGCTGTTTTTT.

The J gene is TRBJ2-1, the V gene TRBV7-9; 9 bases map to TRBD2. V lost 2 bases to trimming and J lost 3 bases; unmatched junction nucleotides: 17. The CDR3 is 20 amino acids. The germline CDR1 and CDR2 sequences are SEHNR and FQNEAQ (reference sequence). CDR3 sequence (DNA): TGTGCCAGCAGCTTACGGGGGTACCTAGCGGGGACTAAGATCTACAATGAGCAGTTCTTC. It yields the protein CASSLRGYLAGTKIYNEQFF.

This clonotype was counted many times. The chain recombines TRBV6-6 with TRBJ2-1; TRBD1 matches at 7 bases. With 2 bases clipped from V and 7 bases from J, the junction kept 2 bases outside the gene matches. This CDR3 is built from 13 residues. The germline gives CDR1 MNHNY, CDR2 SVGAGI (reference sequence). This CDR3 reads CASSYDRENEQFF. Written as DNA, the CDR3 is TGTGCCAGCAGTTACGACAGGGAAAATGAGCAGTTCTTC.

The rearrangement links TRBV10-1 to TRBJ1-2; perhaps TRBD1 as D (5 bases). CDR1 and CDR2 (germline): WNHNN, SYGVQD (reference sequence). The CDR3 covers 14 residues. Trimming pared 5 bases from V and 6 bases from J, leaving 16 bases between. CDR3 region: CASSPDGHSNGYTF. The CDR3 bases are TGCGCCAGCAGTCCCGACGGACATTCTAATGGCTACACCTTC.

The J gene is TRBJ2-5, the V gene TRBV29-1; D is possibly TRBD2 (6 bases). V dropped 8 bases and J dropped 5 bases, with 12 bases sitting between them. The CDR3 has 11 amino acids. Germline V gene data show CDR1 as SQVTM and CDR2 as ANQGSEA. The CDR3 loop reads CSSQEGETQYF. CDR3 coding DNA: TGCAGCTCTCAGGAGGGCGAGACCCAGTACTTC.

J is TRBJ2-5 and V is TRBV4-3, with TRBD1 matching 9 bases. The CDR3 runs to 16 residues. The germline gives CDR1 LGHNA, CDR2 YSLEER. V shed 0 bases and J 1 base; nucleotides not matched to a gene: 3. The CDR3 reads CASSQELQGAQETQYF. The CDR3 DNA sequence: TGCGCCAGCAGCCAAGAGCTACAGGGGGCCCAAGAGACCCAGTACTTC.

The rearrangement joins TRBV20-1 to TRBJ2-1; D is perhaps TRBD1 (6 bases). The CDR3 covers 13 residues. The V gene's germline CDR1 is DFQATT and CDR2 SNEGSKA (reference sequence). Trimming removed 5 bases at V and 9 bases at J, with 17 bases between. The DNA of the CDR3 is TGCAGTGCTCCCCGCATCCGAGGGGGTGAGCAGTTCTTC. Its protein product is CSAPRIRGGEQFF.

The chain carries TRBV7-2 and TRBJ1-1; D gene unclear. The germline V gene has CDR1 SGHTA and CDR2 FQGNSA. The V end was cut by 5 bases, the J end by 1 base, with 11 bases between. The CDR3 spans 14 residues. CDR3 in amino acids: CASSPQLGNTEAFF. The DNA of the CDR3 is TGTGCCAGCAGCCCCCAGTTAGGGAACACTGAAGCTTTCTTT.

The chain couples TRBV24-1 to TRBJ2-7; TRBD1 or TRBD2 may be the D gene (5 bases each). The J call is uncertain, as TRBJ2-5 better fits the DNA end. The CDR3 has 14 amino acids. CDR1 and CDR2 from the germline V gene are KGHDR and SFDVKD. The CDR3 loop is CATSDTDGDETQYF. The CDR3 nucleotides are TGTGCCACCAGTGACACAGACGGGGACGAGACCCAGTACTTC.

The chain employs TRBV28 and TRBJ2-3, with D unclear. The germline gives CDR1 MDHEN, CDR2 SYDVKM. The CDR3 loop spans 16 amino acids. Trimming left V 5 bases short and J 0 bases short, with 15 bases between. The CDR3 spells CASSQVSGSSTDTQYF. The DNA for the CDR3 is TGTGCCAGCAGTCAAGTCTCCGGCTCTAGCACAGATACGCAGTATTTT.

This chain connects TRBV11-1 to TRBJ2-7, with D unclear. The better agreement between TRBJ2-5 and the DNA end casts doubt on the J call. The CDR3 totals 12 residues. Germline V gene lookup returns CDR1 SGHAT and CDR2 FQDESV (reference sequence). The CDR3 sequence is CASSEYQETQYF. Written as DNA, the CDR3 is TGTGCCAGCAGTGAGTACCAAGAGACCCAGTACTTC.

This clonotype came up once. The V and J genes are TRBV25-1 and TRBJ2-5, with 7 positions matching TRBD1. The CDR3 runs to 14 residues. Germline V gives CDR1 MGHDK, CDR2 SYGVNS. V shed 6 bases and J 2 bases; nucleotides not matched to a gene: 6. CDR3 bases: TGTGCCAGCAGAGGCAGACAGGGTCAAGAGACCCAGTACTTC. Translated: CASRGRQGQETQYF.

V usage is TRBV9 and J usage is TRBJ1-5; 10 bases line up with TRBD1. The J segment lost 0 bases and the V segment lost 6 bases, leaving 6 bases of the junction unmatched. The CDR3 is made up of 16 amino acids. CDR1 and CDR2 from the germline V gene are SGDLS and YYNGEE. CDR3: CASNAGTGDSNQPQHF. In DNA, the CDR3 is TGTGCCAGCAACGCCGGGACAGGGGATAGCAATCAGCCCCAGCATTTT.

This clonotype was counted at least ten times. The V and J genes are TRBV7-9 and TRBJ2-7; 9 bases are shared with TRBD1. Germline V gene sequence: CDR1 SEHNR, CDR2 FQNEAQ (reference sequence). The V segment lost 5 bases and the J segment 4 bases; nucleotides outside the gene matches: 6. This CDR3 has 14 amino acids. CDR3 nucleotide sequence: TGTGCCAGCAGCCGGGACAGGGTCCTTTACGAGCAGTACTTC. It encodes CASSRDRVLYEQYF.